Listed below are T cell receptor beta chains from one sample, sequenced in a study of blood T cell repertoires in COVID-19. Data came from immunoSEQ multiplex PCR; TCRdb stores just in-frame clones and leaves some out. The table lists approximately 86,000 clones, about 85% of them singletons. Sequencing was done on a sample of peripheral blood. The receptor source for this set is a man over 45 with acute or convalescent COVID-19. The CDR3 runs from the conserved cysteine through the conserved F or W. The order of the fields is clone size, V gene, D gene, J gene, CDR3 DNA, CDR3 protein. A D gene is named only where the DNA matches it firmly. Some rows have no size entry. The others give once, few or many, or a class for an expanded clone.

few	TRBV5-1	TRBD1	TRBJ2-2	TGCGCCAGCAGCTTGTCTGCCGGGACAGGGATTCGACTGAACACCGGGGAGCTGTTTTTT	CASSLSAGTGIRLNTGELFF
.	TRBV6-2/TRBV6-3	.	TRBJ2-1	TGTGCCAGCAGCGTTCTAAGCTACAATGAGCAGTTCTTC	CASSVLSYNEQFF
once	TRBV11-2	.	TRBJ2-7	TGTGCCAGCAGCTTAGAAGGGGGGGGATACTCCTACGAGCAGTACTTC	CASSLEGGGYSYEQYF
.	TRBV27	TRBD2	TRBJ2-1	TGTGCCAGCAGTTTTGGGAGCGGGAGTTACAATGAGCAGTTCTTC	CASSFGSGSYNEQFF
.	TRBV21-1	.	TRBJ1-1	TGTGCCAGCAGCGAAGCGCTGGCAGCTTTCTTT	CASSEALAAFF
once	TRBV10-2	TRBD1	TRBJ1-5	TGCGCCAGCCTGGACAGGCCTTTACAGCCCCAGCATTTT	CASLDRPLQPQHF
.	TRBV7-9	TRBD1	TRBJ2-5	TGTGCCAGCAGTCCGACTCCGGGACAGGGGGCAGAGACCCAGTACTTC	CASSPTPGQGAETQYF
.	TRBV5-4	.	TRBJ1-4	TGTGCCAGCAGCTTGGGGACTGAGTTTAATGAAAAACTGTTTTTT	CASSLGTEFNEKLFF
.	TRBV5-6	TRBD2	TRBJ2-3	TGTGCCAGCAGCTTGACTAGCGGGAGTATCGCAGATACGCAGTATTTT	CASSLTSGSIADTQYF
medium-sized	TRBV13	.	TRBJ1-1	TGTGCCAGCAGTCTTACAGGGAACACTGAAGCTTTCTTT	CASSLTGNTEAFF
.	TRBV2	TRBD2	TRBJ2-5	TGTGCCAGCAGTGCGGCCCGCCTAGCGGGACCAAAGACCCAGTACTTC	CASSAARLAGPKTQYF
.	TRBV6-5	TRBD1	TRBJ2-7	TGTGCCAGCAGGGACAGGGTGCGATCCTACGAGCAGTACTTC	CASRDRVRSYEQYF
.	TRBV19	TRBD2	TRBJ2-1	TGTGCCAGTAGTACTCAAGCGGGATCCTACAATGAGCAGTTCTTC	CASSTQAGSYNEQFF
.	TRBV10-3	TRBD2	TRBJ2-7	TGTGCCATCTCGACCGGGACTAGCGATACCTACGAGCAGTACTTC	CAISTGTSDTYEQYF
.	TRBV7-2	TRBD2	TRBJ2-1	TGTGCCAGCAGCCCGGAGCGGGGGACCTACAATGAGCAGTTCTTC	CASSPERGTYNEQFF
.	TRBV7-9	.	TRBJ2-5	TGTGCCAGCAGCCCCCATGGGGCGAGGGAGACCCAGTACTTC	CASSPHGARETQYF
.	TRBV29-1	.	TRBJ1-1	TGCAGCGTTGGTGGGGCAACGAACACTGAAGCTTTCTTT	CSVGGATNTEAFF
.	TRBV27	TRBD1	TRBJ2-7	TGTGCCAGCAGTTCCCTAATGGGACAGGGGACCTACGAGCAGTACTTC	CASSSLMGQGTYEQYF
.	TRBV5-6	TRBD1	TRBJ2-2	TGTGCCAGCAAAGGAGAAGGGGACAGTAACACCGGGGAGCTGTTTTTT	CASKGEGDSNTGELFF
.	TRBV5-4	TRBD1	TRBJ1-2	TGTGCCAGCAGCTTACCGGGACAGGTCTATGGCTACACCTTC	CASSLPGQVYGYTF
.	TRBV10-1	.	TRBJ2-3	TGCGCCAGTCAGGCACAGCTCACAGATACGCAGTATTTT	CASQAQLTDTQYF
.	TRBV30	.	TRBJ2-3	TGTGCCTGGAGTGCGTCCACAGATACGCAGTATTTT	CAWSASTDTQYF
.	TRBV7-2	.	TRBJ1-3	TGTGCCAGCAGCTTAGAGGCGTGGAGCTCTGGAAACACCATATATTTT	CASSLEAWSSGNTIYF
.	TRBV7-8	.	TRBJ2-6	TGTGCCAGCAGCTTAGGGGCAGCCTATTACTCTGGGGCCAACGTCCTGACTTTC	CASSLGAAYYSGANVLTF
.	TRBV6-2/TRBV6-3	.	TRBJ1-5	TGTGCCAGCAGCGCGGACAGAAATCAGCCCCAGCATTTT	CASSADRNQPQHF
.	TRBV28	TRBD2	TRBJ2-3	TGTGCCAGCAGTCTGGCGACTAGCGGGAGGACAGATACGCAGTATTTT	CASSLATSGRTDTQYF
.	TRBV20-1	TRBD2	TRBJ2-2	TGCAGTGCTAGTGGGACTAGCGCCGGGGAGCTGTTTTTT	CSASGTSAGELFF
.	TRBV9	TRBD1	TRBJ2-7	TGTGCCAGCAGCGTAGCTAGACAGGGTGAGCAGTACTTC	CASSVARQGEQYF
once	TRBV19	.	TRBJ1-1	TGTGCCAGTAGTCTAGTCTTCTCGAACACTGAAGCTTTCTTT	CASSLVFSNTEAFF
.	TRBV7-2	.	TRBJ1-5	TGTGCCAGCAGCTTAGTTGGGACACCCAGAAGCAATCAGCCCCAGCATTTT	CASSLVGTPRSNQPQHF
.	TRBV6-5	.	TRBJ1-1	TGTGCCAGCACCACGGGAGGCACTGAAGCTTTCTTT	CASTTGGTEAFF
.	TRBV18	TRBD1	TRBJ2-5	TGTGCCAGCTCACCCGTAACCGGGACAGAGGAGACCCAGTACTTC	CASSPVTGTEETQYF
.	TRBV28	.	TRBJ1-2	TGTGCCAGCAGTTTAGGGACACCGGGGGGCTACACCTTC	CASSLGTPGGYTF
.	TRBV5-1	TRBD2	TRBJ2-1	TGCGCCAGCAGCTCCGGGACTAGCGGGCAACTAAATGAGCAGTTCTTC	CASSSGTSGQLNEQFF
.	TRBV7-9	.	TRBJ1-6	TGTGCCAGCAGCCCATCGGGGGGGCTTCGACATAATTCACCCCTCCACTTT	CASSPSGGLRHNSPLHF
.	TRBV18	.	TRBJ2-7	TGTGCCAGCTCACCAATTCAGGGTTTCTTTGACGAGCAGTACTTC	CASSPIQGFFDEQYF
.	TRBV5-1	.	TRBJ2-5	TGCGCCAGCAGCTTGGGGAACCCTAGACCGAGCCAAGAGACCCAGTACTTC	CASSLGNPRPSQETQYF
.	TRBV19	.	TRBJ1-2	TGTGCCAGTAGTATAAGTCCTGGGACACCACGGGGCTACACCTTC	CASSISPGTPRGYTF
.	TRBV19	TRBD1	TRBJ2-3	TGTGCCAGTAGTATAGACCTATTGACAGGGGCTCGGCAGTATTTT	CASSIDLLTGARQYF
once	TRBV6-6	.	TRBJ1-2	TGTGCCAGCAGTTCCAAGGGGGGGGGCTATGGCTACACCTTC	CASSSKGGGYGYTF